This record concerns one T cell receptor beta chain sequence. Its antigen is undetermined. Germline values: CDR1 MDHEN, CDR2 SYDVKM. The ends lost 6 bases at V and 6 bases at J; junction bases unmatched: 8. The CDR3 totals 13 residues. TCRdb's copy holds only in-frame clones and misses some; the assay was immunoSEQ multiplex PCR. This table has approximately 200,000 clones, 85% to 90% appearing once. These data come from a study of cytomegalovirus exposure and HLA in healthy donors. Study details: The 90 to 150 validation repertoires, a later analysis reported, used the same platform as the approximately 650 first-cohort repertoires.

The donors were part of the roughly 130-subject validation cohort, which stood apart from the roughly 670-subject first cohort. Findings and limits, study-wide: The authors enumerated around 150 TCR beta chains as linked to cytomegalovirus.

This TCR came from a woman in her late teens or twenties in good health and CMV-seronegative. The chain carries TRBV28 and TRBJ2-7, with 7 bases that match TRBD2. Sequencing was done on a sample of PBMCs. The CDR3 region is CASRPAGVGEQYF. The CDR3 nucleotides are TGTGCCAGCAGACCCGCGGGGGTAGGCGAGCAGTACTTC.